This T cell receptor (beta chain) is drawn from a study of PD-1 blockade in classical Hodgkin lymphoma. Study observations and caveats: CD4+ TCR diversity, unlike CD8+, rose significantly by C4D1.

The time point: cycle 4 day 1 (C4D1), after 5 to 7 weeks of nivolumab. Exposure to brentuximab vedotin varied, and each patient had relapsed following autologous stem cell transplantation. Some clones are missing from TCRdb's copy, which holds only in-frame ones; the method was immunoSEQ multiplex PCR. The table has 100,000 or so clones, 85% to 95% seen once. This clone was observed a handful of times. Its antigen is as yet unknown. One end of the junction is discordant with germline, which a read error may explain. The sequenced sample was peripheral blood mononuclear cells (PBMCs), obtained before the fourth cycle of nivolumab. The TCR comes from a human donor with classical Hodgkin lymphoma.

CDR3 sequence reads: CASSLALRF. The CDR3 DNA reads TGTGCCAGCAGCTTAGCCCTAAGGTTT. The rearrangement links TRBV7-9 to TRBJ1-1; no firm D call. The CDR3 extends over 9 amino acids. The germline V gene encodes CDR1 SEHNR and CDR2 FQNEAQ (reference sequence). Drawing the rest from reference TRBV7-9 and TRBJ1-1, the complete variable domain is DTGVSQNPRHKITKRGQNVTFRCDPISEHNRLYWYRQTLGQGPEFLTYFQNEAQLEKSRLLSDRFSAERPKGSFSTLEIQRTEQGDSAMYLCASSLALRFGQGTRLTVV.